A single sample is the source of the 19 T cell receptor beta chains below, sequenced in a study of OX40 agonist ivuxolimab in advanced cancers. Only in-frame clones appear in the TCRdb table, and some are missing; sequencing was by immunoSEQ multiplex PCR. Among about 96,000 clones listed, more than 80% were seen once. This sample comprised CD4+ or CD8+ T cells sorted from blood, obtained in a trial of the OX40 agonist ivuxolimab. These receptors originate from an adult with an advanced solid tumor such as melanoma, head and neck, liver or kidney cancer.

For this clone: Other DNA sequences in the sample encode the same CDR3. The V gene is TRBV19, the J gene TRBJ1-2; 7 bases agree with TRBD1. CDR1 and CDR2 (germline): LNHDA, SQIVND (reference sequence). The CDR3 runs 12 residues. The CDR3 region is CASQDRAGGYTF. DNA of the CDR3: TGTGCTAGCCAAGACAGGGCGGGTGGCTACACCTTC. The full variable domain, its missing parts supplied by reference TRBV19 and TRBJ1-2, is DGGITQSPKYLFRKEGQNVTLSCEQNLNHDAMYWYRQDPGQGLRLIYYSQIVNDFQKGDIAEGYSVSREKKESFPLTVTSAQKNPTAFYLCASQDRAGGYTFGSGTRLTVV.

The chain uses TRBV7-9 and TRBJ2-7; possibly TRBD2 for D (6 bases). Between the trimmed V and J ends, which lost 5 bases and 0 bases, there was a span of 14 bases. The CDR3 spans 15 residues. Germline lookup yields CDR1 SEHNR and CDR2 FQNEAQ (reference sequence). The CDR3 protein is CASSPPGLTSYEQYF. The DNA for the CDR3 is TGTGCCAGCAGCCCGCCGGGACTCACCTCCTACGAGCAGTACTTC. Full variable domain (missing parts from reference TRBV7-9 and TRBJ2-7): DTGVSQNPRHKITKRGQNVTFRCDPISEHNRLYWYRQTLGQGPEFLTYFQNEAQLEKSRLLSDRFSAERPKGSFSTLEIQRTEQGDSAMYLCASSPPGLTSYEQYFGPGTRLTVT.

The CDR3 DNA reads TGTGCCAGCAGCTTATGGGGGCAGAGCTCCTACAATGAGCAGTTCTTC. Translating it yields CASSLWGQSSYNEQFF. The genes are TRBV5-6 and TRBJ2-1; perhaps TRBD1 as D (6 bases). The CDR3 consists of 16 residues. Germline CDR1 SGHDT, CDR2 YYEEEE. V was trimmed by 2 bases and J by 0 bases, leaving 12 bases between them.

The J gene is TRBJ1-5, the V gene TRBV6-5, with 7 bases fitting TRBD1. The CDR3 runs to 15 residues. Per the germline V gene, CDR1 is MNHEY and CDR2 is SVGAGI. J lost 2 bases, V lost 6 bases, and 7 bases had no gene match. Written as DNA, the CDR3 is TGTGCCAGCAGACCCCGACAGGGTGGCAATCAGCCCCAGCATTTT. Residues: CASRPRQGGNQPQHF.

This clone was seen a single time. The CDR3 here is CASSPSGGQSYEQYF. In nucleotides, the CDR3 is TGTGCCAGCAGTCCTAGCGGGGGCCAATCCTACGAGCAGTACTTC. J is TRBJ2-7 and V is TRBV5-4; 10 bases fit TRBD2. The ends lost 5 bases at V and 1 base at J; junction bases unmatched: 6. The CDR3 runs to 15 residues. Germline assignment: CDR1 SGHNT and CDR2 YYREEE (reference sequence).

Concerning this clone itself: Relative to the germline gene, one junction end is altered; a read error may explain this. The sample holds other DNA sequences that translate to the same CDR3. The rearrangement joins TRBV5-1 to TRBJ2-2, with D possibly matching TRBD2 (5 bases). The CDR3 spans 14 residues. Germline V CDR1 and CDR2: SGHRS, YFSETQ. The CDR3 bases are TGCGCCAGCAGCTTGGACGGTACAACCGGGGAGCTGTTCTTT. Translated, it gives CASSLDGTTGELFF.

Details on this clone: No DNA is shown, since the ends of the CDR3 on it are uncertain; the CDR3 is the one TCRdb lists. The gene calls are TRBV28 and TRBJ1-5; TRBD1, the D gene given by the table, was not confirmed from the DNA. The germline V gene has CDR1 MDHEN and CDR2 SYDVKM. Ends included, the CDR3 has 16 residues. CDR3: CASSFLETGRNQPQHF.

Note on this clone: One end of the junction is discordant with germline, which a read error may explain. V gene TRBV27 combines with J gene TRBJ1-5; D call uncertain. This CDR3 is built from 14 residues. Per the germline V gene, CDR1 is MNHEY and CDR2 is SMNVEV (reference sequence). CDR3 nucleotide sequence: TGTGCCATCAGTGGAGGCGGGAAAGGTCAGCCCCAGCATTTT. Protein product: CAISGGGKGQPQHF.

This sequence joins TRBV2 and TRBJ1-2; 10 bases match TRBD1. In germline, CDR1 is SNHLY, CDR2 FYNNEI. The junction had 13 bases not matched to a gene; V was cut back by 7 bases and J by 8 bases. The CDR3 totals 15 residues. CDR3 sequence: CASIPPGQGTFGYTF. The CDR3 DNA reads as TGTGCCAGCATCCCACCGGGACAGGGGACTTTCGGCTACACCTTC.

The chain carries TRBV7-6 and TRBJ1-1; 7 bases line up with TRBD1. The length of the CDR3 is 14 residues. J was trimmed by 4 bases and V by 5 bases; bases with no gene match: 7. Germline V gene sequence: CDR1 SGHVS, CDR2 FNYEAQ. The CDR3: CASSLRQGSTEAFF. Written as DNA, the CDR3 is TGTGCCAGCAGCCTCCGACAGGGATCCACTGAAGCTTTCTTT.

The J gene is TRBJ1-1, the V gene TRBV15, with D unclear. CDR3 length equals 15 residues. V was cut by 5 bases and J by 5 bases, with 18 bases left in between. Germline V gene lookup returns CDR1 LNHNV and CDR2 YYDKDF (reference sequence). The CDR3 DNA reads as TGTGCCACCAGCGGGTTATACGGGGATTGGACTGAAGCTTTCTTT. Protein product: CATSGLYGDWTEAFF.

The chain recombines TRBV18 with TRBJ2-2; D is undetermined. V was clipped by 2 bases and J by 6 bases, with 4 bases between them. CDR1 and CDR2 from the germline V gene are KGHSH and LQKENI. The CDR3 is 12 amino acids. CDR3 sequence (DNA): TGTGCCAGCTCACCATCGGCCGGGGAGCTGTTTTTT. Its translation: CASSPSAGELFF.

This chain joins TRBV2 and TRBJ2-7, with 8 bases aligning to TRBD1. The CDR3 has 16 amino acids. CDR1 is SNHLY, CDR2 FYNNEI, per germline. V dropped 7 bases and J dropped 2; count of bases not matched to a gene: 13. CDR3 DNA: TGTGCCAGCAAGGGGGTCTTTGGACAGGGAGCCTACGAGCAGTACTTC. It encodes CASKGVFGQGAYEQYF.

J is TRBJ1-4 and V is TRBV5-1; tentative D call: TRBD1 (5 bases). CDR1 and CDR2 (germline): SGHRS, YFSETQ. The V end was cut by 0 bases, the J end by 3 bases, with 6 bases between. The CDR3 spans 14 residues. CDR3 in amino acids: CASSLAGSNEKLFF. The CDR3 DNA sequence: TGCGCCAGCAGCTTGGCAGGGTCTAATGAAAAACTGTTTTTT. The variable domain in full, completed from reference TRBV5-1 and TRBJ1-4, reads KAGVTQTPRYLIKTRGQQVTLSCSPISGHRSVSWYQQTPGQGLQFLFEYFSETQRNKGNFPGRFSGRQFSNSRSEMNVSTLELGDSALYLCASSLAGSNEKLFFGSGTQLSVL.

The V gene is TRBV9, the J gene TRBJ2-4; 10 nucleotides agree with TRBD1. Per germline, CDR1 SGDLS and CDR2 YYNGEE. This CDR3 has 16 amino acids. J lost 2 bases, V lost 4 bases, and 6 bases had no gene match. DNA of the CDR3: TGTGCCAGCAGCATGGGACAGGGGACTCCCAAAAACATTCAGTACTTC. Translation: CASSMGQGTPKNIQYF.

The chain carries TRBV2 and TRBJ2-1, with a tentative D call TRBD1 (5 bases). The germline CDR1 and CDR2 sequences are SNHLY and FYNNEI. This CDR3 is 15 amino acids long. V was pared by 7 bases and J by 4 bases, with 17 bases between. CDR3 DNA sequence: TGTGCCAGCACGCGCAGGGTGGCTGGGTACAATGAGCAGTTCTTC. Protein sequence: CASTRRVAGYNEQFF.

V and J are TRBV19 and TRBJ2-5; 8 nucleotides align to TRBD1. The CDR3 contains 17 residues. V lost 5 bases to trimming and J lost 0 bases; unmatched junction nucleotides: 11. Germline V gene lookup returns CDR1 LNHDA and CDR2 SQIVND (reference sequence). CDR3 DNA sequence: TGTGCCAGTAGTGGAGGACAGGGCGTGGGGTACCAAGAGACCCAGTACTTC. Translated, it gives CASSGGQGVGYQETQYF.

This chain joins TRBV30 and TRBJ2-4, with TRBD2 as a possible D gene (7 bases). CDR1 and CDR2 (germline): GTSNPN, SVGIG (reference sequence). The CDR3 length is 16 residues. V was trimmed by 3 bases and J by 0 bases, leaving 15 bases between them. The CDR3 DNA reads TGTGCCTGGAGGTCCCGGGGGGCCATAGCCAAAAACATTCAGTACTTC. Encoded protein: CAWRSRGAIAKNIQYF.

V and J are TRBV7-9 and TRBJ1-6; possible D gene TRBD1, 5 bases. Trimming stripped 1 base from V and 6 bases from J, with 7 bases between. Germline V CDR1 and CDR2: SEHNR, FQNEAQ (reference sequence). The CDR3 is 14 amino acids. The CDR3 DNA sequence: TGTGCCAGCAGCTTAGGACAGCCTAATTCACCCCTCCACTTT. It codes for CASSLGQPNSPLHF.